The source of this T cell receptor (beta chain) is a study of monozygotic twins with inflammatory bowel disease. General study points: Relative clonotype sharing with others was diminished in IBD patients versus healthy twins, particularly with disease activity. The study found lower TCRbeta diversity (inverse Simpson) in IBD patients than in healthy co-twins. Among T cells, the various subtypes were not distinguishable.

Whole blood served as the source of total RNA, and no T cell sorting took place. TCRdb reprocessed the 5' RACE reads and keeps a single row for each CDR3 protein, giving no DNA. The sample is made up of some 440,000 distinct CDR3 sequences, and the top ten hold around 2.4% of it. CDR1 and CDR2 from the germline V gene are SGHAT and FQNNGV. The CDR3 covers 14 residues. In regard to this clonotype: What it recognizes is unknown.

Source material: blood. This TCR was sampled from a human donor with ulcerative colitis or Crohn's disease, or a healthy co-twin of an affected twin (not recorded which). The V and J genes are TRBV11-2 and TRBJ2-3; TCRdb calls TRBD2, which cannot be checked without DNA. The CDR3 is CASSPAGAPDTQYF.